This T cell receptor (beta chain) was identified during a study of CD8+CD57+ T cells in acquired aplastic anemia (dated by TCRdb to between 2018 and 2020). About the study as a whole: Extracted DNA from sorted CD4+ and CD8+ cells averaged around 3.2 ug, ranging from roughly 0.19 to 27.4 ug. CD8+CD57+ expansion was defined as a frequency above the mean frequency observed in healthy subjects.

Comments on this clonotype: Its specific antigen is unknown. No base quality information exists; no much larger clone differs at one position.

The CDR3 runs 13 amino acids, cysteine and phenylalanine included. Only the CDR3 region is kept as DNA, spanning 39 bases read in frame from base 1. The germline V gene encodes CDR1 ENHRY and CDR2 SYGVKD. V sheds 3 bases and J sheds 6 bases, leaving 12 bases between their ends. The patients picked for sequencing were ones in whom flow cytometry had shown an expansion of CD8+CD57+ cells. All patients had severe acquired aplastic anemia diagnosed by International Study of Aplastic Anemia and Agranulocytosis and Camitta criteria. At the time blood was sampled, none of the patients had received any therapy. The study deep-sequenced TCR repertoires of sorted CD4+ and CD8+ blood T cells from severe aplastic anemia patients and healthy subjects. In the USA, patient enrollment took place under clinicaltrials.gov protocols 00001620, 01623167, 00001397, 00071045, 00081523 and 00961064. Ficoll-Paque density gradient centrifugation was used to isolate peripheral blood mononuclear cells. Before DNA extraction, CD4+ and CD8+ T cells were sorted with FACS or magnetic beads.

General findings and caveats noted by the study authors: Patients and healthy controls showed no significant difference in CD8+ Simpson's diversity (P=0.060). Roughly 30 CD8+ CDR3 sequences were found to be shared between patients and controls, but these sequences appeared to be highly expressed in patients and within the immunodominant clones of the patients.

TCR beta VDJ combination and CDR3 sequence profiling used genomic DNA as the template. An Illumina HiSeq 2000 was the platform used for TCR repertoire sequencing. On the study's bioinformatics: TRBV/TRBJ rearrangement plots, CDR3 size and DJ length profiles, and Simpson's diversity index were used to evaluate the repertoires. The most abundant DNA sequence in the deep sequencing data was taken as the immunodominant clone. CDR3 amino acid sequences were checked for sharing across subjects and were also compared against the VDJdb database and published repertoires. TCRdb reprocessing: public reads trimmed at Q25 with fastp, clones called with MiXCR, in-frame beta chains kept. Merged by CDR3 protein, the rows form single entries marked with the most common genes and DNA. It is TCRdb's table, rather than the study itself, that gives the V and J calls and clone size. Recorded for this sample are approximately 180,000 distinct CDR3 sequences; nearly 65% of them occurred a single time. The ten top clones hold about 42% of the sample.

The TCR originated in a human donor with aplastic anemia. The sequence links TRBV10-3 to TRBJ2-7; the D gene assignment is ambiguous. The sample consisted of sorted CD4+, CD8+, or CD8+CD57+ T cells (not recorded which) from PBMCs. The CDR3 is CAISDSTAGEQYF. The nucleotide sequence is TGTGCCATCAGTGATTCCACAGCCGGCGAGCAGTACTTC.